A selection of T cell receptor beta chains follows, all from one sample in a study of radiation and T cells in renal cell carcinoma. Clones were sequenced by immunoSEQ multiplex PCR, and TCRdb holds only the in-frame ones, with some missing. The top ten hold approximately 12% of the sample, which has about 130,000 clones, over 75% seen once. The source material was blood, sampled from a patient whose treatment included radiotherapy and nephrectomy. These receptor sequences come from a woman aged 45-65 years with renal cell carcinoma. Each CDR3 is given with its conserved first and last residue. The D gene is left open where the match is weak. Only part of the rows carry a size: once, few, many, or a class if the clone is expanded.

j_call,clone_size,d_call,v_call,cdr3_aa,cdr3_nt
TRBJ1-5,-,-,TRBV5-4,CASSQDSNQPQHF,TGTGCCAGCAGCCAGGACAGCAATCAGCCCCAGCATTTT
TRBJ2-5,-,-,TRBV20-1,CSARAHETQYF,TGCAGTGCTAGAGCGCATGAGACCCAGTACTTC
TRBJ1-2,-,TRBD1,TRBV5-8,CASIPGGIGYGYTF,TGTGCCAGCATCCCAGGGGGAATCGGGTATGGCTACACCTTC
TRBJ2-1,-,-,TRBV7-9,CASSASGGGATYNEQFF,TGTGCCAGCAGCGCGTCCGGGGGCGGGGCCACCTACAATGAGCAGTTCTTC
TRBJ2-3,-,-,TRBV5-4,CASSWDLTDTQYF,TGTGCCAGCAGCTGGGACCTGACAGATACGCAGTATTTT
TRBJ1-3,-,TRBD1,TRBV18,CASSPTGTGSGNTIYF,TGTGCCAGCTCACCGACCGGGACAGGGTCGGGAAACACCATATATTTT
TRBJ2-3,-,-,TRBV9,CASSATGGLTDTQYF,TGTGCCAGCAGCGCCACCGGGGGGCTAACAGATACGCAGTATTTT
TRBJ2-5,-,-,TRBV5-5,CASSLVGRPHGQETQYF,TGTGCCAGCAGCTTGGTAGGGAGGCCGCACGGCCAAGAGACCCAGTACTTC
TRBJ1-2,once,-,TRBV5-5,CASSQQRGELGGYTF,TGTGCCAGCAGCCAGCAACGGGGTGAATTAGGGGGCTACACCTTC
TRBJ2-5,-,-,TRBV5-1,CASSLEETQYF,TGCGCCAGCAGCTTAGAAGAGACCCAGTACTTC
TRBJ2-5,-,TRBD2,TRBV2,CASSFGLAGTQYF,TGTGCCAGCAGTTTTGGACTAGCTGGGACCCAGTACTTC
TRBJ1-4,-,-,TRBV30,CALKGSDEKLFF,TGTGCCTTGAAGGGGTCAGATGAAAAACTGTTTTTT
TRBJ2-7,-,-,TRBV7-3,CASSLNAGANYEQYF,TGTGCCAGCAGCTTAAACGCGGGGGCCAACTACGAGCAGTACTTC
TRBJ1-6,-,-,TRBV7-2,CASSHAPGSSYNSPLHF,TGTGCCAGCAGCCACGCCCCCGGGAGCTCCTATAATTCACCCCTCCACTTT
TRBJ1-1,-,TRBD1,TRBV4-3,CASSRAGGGTEAFF,TGCGCCAGCAGCCGCGCAGGGGGGGGCACTGAAGCTTTCTTT
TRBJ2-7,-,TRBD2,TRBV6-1,CASTSGGPHEQYF,TGTGCCAGCACTAGCGGGGGGCCCCACGAGCAGTACTTC
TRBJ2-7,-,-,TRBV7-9,CASSLEGWAERTYEQYF,TGTGCCAGCAGCTTAGAAGGGTGGGCGGAAAGAACCTACGAGCAGTACTTC
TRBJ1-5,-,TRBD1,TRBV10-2,CASSEQDRVEVHF,TGCGCCAGCAGTGAACAAGACAGGGTCGAAGTGCATTTT
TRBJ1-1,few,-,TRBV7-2,CASSSSSRITEAFF,TGTGCCAGCAGCTCATCTAGTAGGATCACTGAAGCTTTCTTT
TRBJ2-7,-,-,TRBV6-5,CASRNTAYEQYF,TGTGCCAGCAGGAACACGGCCTACGAGCAGTACTTC
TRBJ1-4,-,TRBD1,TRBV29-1,CSFRTGGVSNEKLFF,TGCAGCTTCCGGACAGGGGGCGTTAGTAATGAAAAACTGTTTTTT
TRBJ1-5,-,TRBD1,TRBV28,CASSHTKGQFNQPQHF,TGTGCCAGCAGCCACACCAAGGGACAGTTCAATCAGCCCCAGCATTTT
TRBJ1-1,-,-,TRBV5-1,CASSLTGLNTEAFF,TGCGCCAGCAGCTTAACAGGATTGAACACTGAAGCTTTCTTT
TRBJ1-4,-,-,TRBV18,CASSPEGNEKLFF,TGTGCCAGCTCACCAGAAGGGAATGAAAAACTGTTTTTT
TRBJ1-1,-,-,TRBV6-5,CASSYTVNTEAFF,TGTGCCAGCAGTTACACCGTGAACACTGAAGCTTTCTTT
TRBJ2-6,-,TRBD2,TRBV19,CASSFTGGSGANVLTF,TGTGCCAGTAGTTTCACCGGGGGGAGTGGGGCCAACGTCCTGACTTTC
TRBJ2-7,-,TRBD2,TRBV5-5,CASSPRGVSYEQYF,TGTGCCAGCAGCCCGCGGGGGGTTTCCTACGAGCAGTACTTC
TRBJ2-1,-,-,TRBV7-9,CASSPKSLGDEQFF,TGTGCCAGCAGCCCAAAATCCCTCGGCGATGAGCAGTTCTTC
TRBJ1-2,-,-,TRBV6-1,CASSEAGGRRGYTF,TGTGCCAGCAGTGAAGCGGGGGGAAGGAGGGGCTACACCTTC
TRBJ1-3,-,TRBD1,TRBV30,CAWSVRQGAHGNTIYF,TGTGCCTGGAGTGTACGGCAGGGGGCACATGGAAACACCATATATTTT
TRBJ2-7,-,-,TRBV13,CASSLSQGSEQYF,TGTGCCAGCAGCTTAAGTCAGGGTAGCGAGCAGTACTTC
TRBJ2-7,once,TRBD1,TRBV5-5,CASSNRPGTVEQYF,TGTGCCAGCAGCAACCGCCCCGGGACAGTTGAGCAGTACTTC
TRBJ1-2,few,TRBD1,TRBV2,CASSPRTGFSGYTF,TGTGCCAGCAGCCCAAGGACAGGGTTCTCTGGCTACACCTTC
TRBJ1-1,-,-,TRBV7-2,CASSLNGVLNTEAFF,TGTGCCAGCAGCTTAAACGGGGTCTTGAACACTGAAGCTTTCTTT
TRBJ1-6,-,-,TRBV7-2,CASSLAYGAPSKPLHF,TGTGCCAGCAGCTTAGCGTACGGGGCTCCGTCGAAACCCCTCCACTTT
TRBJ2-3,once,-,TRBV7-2,CASSLGLPSTDTQYF,TGTGCCAGCAGCTTAGGACTGCCGAGCACAGATACGCAGTATTTT
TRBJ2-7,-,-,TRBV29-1,CSVEDTLYEQYF,TGCAGCGTTGAAGATACGCTCTACGAGCAGTACTTC